This note documents a single T cell receptor (beta chain) sequence. Germline V gene sequence: CDR1 SGHNT, CDR2 YYREEE (reference sequence). Trimming pared 1 base from V and 4 bases from J, leaving 17 bases between. The CDR3 has 16 amino acids. The sample originates from a study of OX40 agonist ivuxolimab in advanced cancers. The table came from immunoSEQ multiplex PCR; TCRdb's copy has only in-frame clones and leaves some out. The table records 55,000 to 65,000 clones, less than 85% of them present only once. The chain has TRBV5-4 and TRBJ2-5; possibly TRBD1 for D (6 bases). The receptor was derived from an adult with an advanced solid tumor such as melanoma, head and neck, liver or kidney cancer. Sample: CD4+ or CD8+ T cells sorted from blood, taken in a trial of the OX40 agonist ivuxolimab. CDR3 nucleotide sequence: TGTGCCAGCAGCTTGTTGACAGGTCAGAGTGGAGAGACCCAGTACTTC. It specifies CASSLLTGQSGETQYF.